A single sample gave rise to the 20 T cell receptor beta chains below, sequenced in a study of somatic mutations in cytotoxic T cells in rheumatoid arthritis. TCRdb keeps only in-frame clones here, not all; method: immunoSEQ multiplex PCR. Among about 2,100 clones listed, about 85% were seen once. The specimen sequenced was CD8+ T cells sorted from blood. The receptors originated from a man between 60 and 75 years old with rheumatoid arthritis.

CDR3 sequence: CAGGRDSYEQYF. The CDR3 DNA sequence: TGTGCCGGGGGGAGGGACTCCTACGAGCAGTACTTC. The chain links TRBV7-9 to TRBJ2-7; 7 bases are a match to TRBD2. From germline, CDR1 is SEHNR and CDR2 FQNEAQ (reference sequence). The J segment lost 0 bases and the V segment lost 11 bases, leaving 4 bases of the junction unmatched. This CDR3 region has 12 residues.

The chain has TRBV5-4 and TRBJ2-3; 9 bases map to TRBD2. Germline loops: CDR1 SGHNT, CDR2 YYREEE (reference sequence). The CDR3 consists of 15 residues. Unmatched junction bases numbered 1, after V lost 0 bases and J lost 2 bases. The DNA of the CDR3 is TGTGCCAGCAGCTTGGTAGCGGGGGTCACAGATACGCAGTATTTT. This codes for CASSLVAGVTDTQYF.

The genes are TRBV28 and TRBJ2-7; tentatively, D is TRBD2 (5 bases). CDR3 size: 13 residues. Germline V CDR1 and CDR2: MDHEN, SYDVKM. V lost 3 bases, J lost 6 bases, and 12 bases lay in between. CDR3 sequence reads: CASSFEGISEQYF. CDR3 DNA: TGTGCCAGCAGTTTCGAGGGAATTAGCGAGCAGTACTTC.

As regards this clone: Mismatch with germline at one junction end may stem from a read error. At the DNA level, this CDR3 is encoded by other sequences in the same sample as well. V and J are TRBV27 and TRBJ1-6; no reliable D call. This CDR3 comprises 15 residues. The germline V gene encodes CDR1 MNHEY and CDR2 SMNVEV (reference sequence). CDR3: CASSLSGLYNSPLHF. As DNA, the CDR3 is TGTGCCAGCAGTTTATCCGGACTTTATAATTCCCCCCTCCACTTT.

This clone occurred once. The chain joins TRBV5-4 to TRBJ2-7; maybe TRBD1 (5 bases). This CDR3 has 14 amino acids. Looked up from germline, CDR1 is SGHNT and CDR2 is YYREEE (reference sequence). Deletions cut 0 bases from V and 4 bases from J, with 11 bases between. DNA for the CDR3: TGTGCCAGCAGCTTGGAGGGGAATCCGTACGAGCAGTACTTC. Translating gives CASSLEGNPYEQYF. The variable domain in full, completed from reference TRBV5-4 and TRBJ2-7, reads ETGVTQSPTHLIKTRGQQVTLRCSSQSGHNTVSWYQQALGQGPQFIFQYYREEENGRGNFPPRFSGLQFPNYSSELNVNALELDDSALYLCASSLEGNPYEQYFGPGTRLTVT.

J is TRBJ2-7 and V is TRBV9; possibly TRBD1 for D (6 bases). The V gene's germline CDR1 is SGDLS and CDR2 YYNGEE. With 3 bases removed from V and 3 bases from J, the gap between germline ends came to 13 bases. CDR3 length equals 14 residues. The CDR3 region is CASSEGHGLYEQYF. The CDR3 DNA is TGTGCCAGCAGCGAGGGACACGGACTCTACGAGCAGTACTTC.

J is TRBJ2-3 and V is TRBV28, with 12 nucleotides matching TRBD2. Germline lookup yields CDR1 MDHEN and CDR2 SYDVKM. V lost 4 bases and J lost 4; bases outside the gene matches: 9. This CDR3 has 17 residues. The CDR3 DNA reads as TGTGCCAGCAGTTCCCCGGGACTAGCGGGTGGCTCAGATACGCAGTATTTT. Translation: CASSSPGLAGGSDTQYF.

J is TRBJ2-1 and V is TRBV5-1, with D perhaps matching TRBD1 (5 bases). Germline-derived CDR1 and CDR2 are SGHRS and YFSETQ. Trimming cost V 4 bases and J 6 bases, with 11 bases left between them. The CDR3 has 13 amino acids. The CDR3 reads CASSAEGVNEQFF. CDR3 nucleotide sequence: TGCGCCAGCAGCGCGGAAGGGGTCAATGAGCAGTTCTTC.

The chain joins TRBV28 to TRBJ2-5, with D perhaps TRBD1 (5 bases). V was cut by 3 bases and J by 2 bases, with 16 bases left in between. CDR1 and CDR2 (germline): MDHEN, SYDVKM. This CDR3 contains 16 residues. The CDR3 here is CASSLNAETGQETQYF. The CDR3 nucleotides read TGTGCCAGCAGTTTGAACGCCGAAACAGGTCAAGAGACCCAGTACTTC.

The V gene is TRBV9, the J gene TRBJ2-1, with D possibly matching TRBD2 (5 bases). This CDR3 has 14 amino acids. The germline V gene encodes CDR1 SGDLS and CDR2 YYNGEE. V lost 6 bases and J 2 bases, leaving 12 bases between the germline ends. This CDR3 reads CASNEGEAYNEQFF. The CDR3 DNA follows: TGTGCCAGCAACGAGGGTGAGGCCTACAATGAGCAGTTCTTC. The complete variable domain, with remaining parts taken from reference TRBV9 and TRBJ2-1, reads DSGVTQTPKHLITATGQRVTLRCSPRSGDLSVYWYQQSLDQGLQFLIQYYNGEERAKGNILERFSAQQFPDLHSELNLSSLELGDSALYFCASNEGEAYNEQFFGPGTRLTVL.

The chain couples TRBV6-1 to TRBJ2-7, with D perhaps matching TRBD2 (6 bases). CDR3 length: 14 amino acids. Between the trimmed V and J ends, which lost 5 bases and 4 bases, there was a span of 15 bases. Germline CDR1 and CDR2: MNHNS and SASEGT. The CDR3 here is CASSYGTAEYEQYV. For the CDR3, the DNA is TGTGCCAGCAGTTATGGGACTGCTGAATACGAGCAGTACGTC.

The chain links TRBV13 to TRBJ2-1; TRBD2 is a possible D gene (6 bases). V gave up 5 bases and J gave up 7 bases, with 21 bases separating them. Germline V gene lookup returns CDR1 PRHDT and CDR2 FYEKMQ (reference sequence). The CDR3 consists of 16 residues. Written as DNA, the CDR3 is TGTGCCAGCAGCATGGCCGGGCGGGGCCCATTTAATGAGCAGTTCTTC. Translation: CASSMAGRGPFNEQFF.

V gene TRBV5-6 combines with J gene TRBJ2-1; no reliable D call. The length of the CDR3 is 12 residues. Between the trimmed V and J ends, which lost 6 bases and 5 bases, there was a span of 9 bases. CDR1 SGHDT and CDR2 YYEEEE come from the germline V gene. The CDR3 DNA follows: TGTGCCAGCATTCGAGGCCACAATGAGCAGTTCTTC. The encoded protein is CASIRGHNEQFF.

The rearrangement links TRBV28 to TRBJ1-5; D may be TRBD1 (6 bases). The CDR3 covers 15 residues. CDR1 is MDHEN, CDR2 SYDVKM, per germline. The V gene lost 7 bases and the J gene lost 1 base, with 14 bases spanning the gap. The DNA of the CDR3 is TGTGCCAGCAACCTCAAGGGGGGGAGCAATCAGCCCCAGCATTTT. As protein: CASNLKGGSNQPQHF.

This sequence joins TRBV4-1 and TRBJ1-2; no clear D gene. Germline CDR1 is MGHRA and CDR2 is YSYEKL. V was trimmed by 0 bases and J by 8 bases, leaving 13 bases between them. CDR3 length: 14 residues. CDR3 coding DNA: TGCGCCAGCAGCCAAGATGGACCGGGAGACGGCTACACCTTC. This translates into CASSQDGPGDGYTF.

The chain recombines TRBV19 with TRBJ1-2; 7 bases match TRBD1. Per the germline V gene, CDR1 is LNHDA and CDR2 is SQIVND (reference sequence). V trimming: 6 bases; J trimming: 7 bases; junction bases outside the gene matches: 2. The CDR3 totals 11 residues. CDR3 bases: TGTGCCAGTAGCACAGGGGCTGGCTACACCTTC. Protein product: CASSTGAGYTF.

The chain links TRBV29-1 to TRBJ1-5; the match to TRBD1 covers 8 bases. Per germline, CDR1 SQVTM and CDR2 ANQGSEA. CDR3 length: 15 residues. The CDR3 bases are TGCAGTTCCGGGGCCAGGGGGCGCGGCAATCAGCCCCAGCATTTT. It encodes CSSGARGRGNQPQHF.

V usage is TRBV9 and J usage is TRBJ2-1; TRBD2 agrees at 8 bases. CDR1 is SGDLS and CDR2 is YYNGEE in the germline V gene. There are 15 residues in the CDR3. Germline trimming cut 2 bases from V and 3 bases from J; bases unmatched to any gene: 4. This CDR3 is CASSVRGGDYNEQFF. CDR3 nucleotide sequence: TGTGCCAGCAGCGTTCGGGGGGGGGACTACAATGAGCAGTTCTTC.

The gene calls are TRBV27 and TRBJ1-2; 7 bases agree with TRBD1. Germline trimming cut 3 bases from V and 7 bases from J; bases unmatched to any gene: 8. The CDR3 has 14 amino acids. Germline loops: CDR1 MNHEY, CDR2 SMNVEV (reference sequence). The CDR3: CASSFKGARGGYTF. In nucleotides, the CDR3 is TGTGCCAGCAGTTTTAAGGGGGCGAGAGGTGGCTACACCTTC.

The V call is TRBV28, the J call TRBJ2-7, with TRBD2 matching over 8 bases. Unmatched junction bases numbered 9, after V lost 6 bases and J lost 5 bases. This CDR3 contains 14 residues. CDR1 and CDR2 (germline): MDHEN, SYDVKM. The CDR3 protein is CASRLPGGVNEQYF. For the CDR3, the DNA is TGTGCCAGCAGACTCCCCGGGGGGGTGAACGAGCAGTACTTC.